This is a list of T cell receptor beta chains from one sample in a study of shared clonotypes between healthy human individuals. Assay: immunoSEQ multiplex PCR; the TCRdb copy retains only in-frame clones and omits some. The sample carries about 2.1 million clones, around 93% recorded once. Sequenced material: naive CD8+ T cells from PBMCs. The receptors come from a man in his late teens or twenties in good health. Some clones in this sample may be carry-over from other donors' samples. Each CDR3 is given with its conserved first and last residue. Each record gives: D gene, V gene, clone size, J gene, CDR3 length, CDR3 DNA, CDR3 protein. The D gene is left open where the match is weak. Some rows have no size entry. The others give once, few or many, or a class for an expanded clone.

D gene: TRBD1
V gene: TRBV27
clone size: .
J gene: TRBJ2-7
CDR3 length: 14
CDR3 DNA: TGTGCCAGCAGTTCCTGGACAGGGGCAAACGAGCAGTACTTC
CDR3 protein: CASSSWTGANEQYF

D gene: .
V gene: TRBV5-1
clone size: .
J gene: TRBJ2-7
CDR3 length: 14
CDR3 DNA: TGCGCCAGCAGCCAAGGTCCGGTACCAGTCGAGCAGTACTTC
CDR3 protein: CASSQGPVPVEQYF

D gene: TRBD2
V gene: TRBV15
clone size: .
J gene: TRBJ2-1
CDR3 length: 16
CDR3 DNA: TGTGCCACCAGCGACGACATTAGCGGGACCCACAATGAGCAGTTCTTC
CDR3 protein: CATSDDISGTHNEQFF

D gene: TRBD2
V gene: TRBV7-9
clone size: once
J gene: TRBJ2-7
CDR3 length: 14
CDR3 DNA: TGTGCCAGCAGCAGCGGACTAGCGGGCTACGAGCAGTACTTC
CDR3 protein: CASSSGLAGYEQYF

D gene: .
V gene: TRBV30
clone size: .
J gene: TRBJ2-7
CDR3 length: 12
CDR3 DNA: TGTGCCTGGAGTGTTACTTCTTACGAGCAGTACTTC
CDR3 protein: CAWSVTSYEQYF

D gene: TRBD1
V gene: TRBV27
clone size: .
J gene: TRBJ1-5
CDR3 length: 14
CDR3 DNA: TGTGCCAGCAGTTTAAGACAGGGCAACCAGCCCCAGCATTTT
CDR3 protein: CASSLRQGNQPQHF

D gene: .
V gene: TRBV27
clone size: .
J gene: TRBJ1-1
CDR3 length: 13
CDR3 DNA: TGTGCCAGCAGTTTGAGTCAGGCTCGTGAAGCTTTCTTT
CDR3 protein: CASSLSQAREAFF

D gene: TRBD2
V gene: TRBV13
clone size: .
J gene: TRBJ2-1
CDR3 length: 15
CDR3 DNA: TGTGCCAGCAGCCCCCGGACTAGCGGGAGGGACACCCAATTCTTC
CDR3 protein: CASSPRTSGRDTQFF

D gene: .
V gene: TRBV7-9
clone size: .
J gene: TRBJ2-3
CDR3 length: 17
CDR3 DNA: TGTGCCAGCAGCTTCCCCAGAGGGGAAGTCCTCGCAGATACGCAGTATTTT
CDR3 protein: CASSFPRGEVLADTQYF

D gene: TRBD1
V gene: TRBV9
clone size: .
J gene: TRBJ2-1
CDR3 length: 16
CDR3 DNA: TGTGCCAGCAGCGTAGATTTGTCAGGGGGCCGCAATGAGCAGTTCTTC
CDR3 protein: CASSVDLSGGRNEQFF

D gene: .
V gene: TRBV14
clone size: .
J gene: TRBJ1-2
CDR3 length: 15
CDR3 DNA: TGTGCCAGCAGCCCCACTAGGACCGCCTTCGGGGGCTACACCTTC
CDR3 protein: CASSPTRTAFGGYTF

D gene: TRBD1
V gene: TRBV9
clone size: .
J gene: TRBJ1-1
CDR3 length: 15
CDR3 DNA: TGTGCCAGCAGCGTTAGACAGGGACGGGACACTGAAGCTTTCTTT
CDR3 protein: CASSVRQGRDTEAFF

D gene: TRBD2
V gene: TRBV6-5
clone size: few
J gene: TRBJ2-2
CDR3 length: 16
CDR3 DNA: TGTGCCAGCAGTTACCGTCTAGCGGGCTCTACCGGGGAGCTGTTTTTT
CDR3 protein: CASSYRLAGSTGELFF

D gene: TRBD2
V gene: TRBV6-5
clone size: .
J gene: TRBJ2-7
CDR3 length: 15
CDR3 DNA: TGTGCCAGCAGTTACGTAGGGGCGGGAGCTTACGAGCAGTACTTC
CDR3 protein: CASSYVGAGAYEQYF

D gene: .
V gene: TRBV6-4
clone size: .
J gene: TRBJ2-5
CDR3 length: 16
CDR3 DNA: TGTGCCAGCATGGGAGATACAGGGCTCCCCGGGGAGACCCAGTACTTC
CDR3 protein: CASMGDTGLPGETQYF

D gene: TRBD2
V gene: TRBV13
clone size: .
J gene: TRBJ2-5
CDR3 length: 16
CDR3 DNA: TGTGCCAGCAGCTTAGAGGAGGGAGGGCCGGAGGAGACCCAGTACTTC
CDR3 protein: CASSLEEGGPEETQYF

D gene: .
V gene: TRBV10-2
clone size: .
J gene: TRBJ2-5
CDR3 length: 17
CDR3 DNA: TGCGCCAGCGACAACCAGGGTGTGGGAGACCCACAAGAGACCCAGTACTTC
CDR3 protein: CASDNQGVGDPQETQYF

D gene: TRBD2
V gene: TRBV7-3
clone size: .
J gene: TRBJ2-3
CDR3 length: 15
CDR3 DNA: TGTGCCAGCAGCTCAGATAGCGGGAACACAGATACGCAGTATTTT
CDR3 protein: CASSSDSGNTDTQYF

D gene: .
V gene: TRBV28
clone size: .
J gene: TRBJ2-7
CDR3 length: 16
CDR3 DNA: TGTGCCAGCAGTTTAAGGGTCGGGGAGAGGTCTGACGAGCAGTACTTC
CDR3 protein: CASSLRVGERSDEQYF

D gene: TRBD2
V gene: TRBV27
clone size: .
J gene: TRBJ2-5
CDR3 length: 16
CDR3 DNA: TGTGCCAGCAGTCCAGGGACTAGCGGGAGGATGAAGACCCAGTACTTC
CDR3 protein: CASSPGTSGRMKTQYF

D gene: .
V gene: TRBV5-6
clone size: .
J gene: TRBJ1-1
CDR3 length: 12
CDR3 DNA: TGTGCCAGCAGCTCTACGTTCGATGAAGCTTTCTTT
CDR3 protein: CASSSTFDEAFF

D gene: .
V gene: TRBV7-2
clone size: once
J gene: TRBJ1-5
CDR3 length: 14
CDR3 DNA: TGTGCCAGCAGCATAGGGGGGAGCAATCAGCCCCAGCATTTT
CDR3 protein: CASSIGGSNQPQHF

D gene: .
V gene: TRBV29-1
clone size: .
J gene: TRBJ1-4
CDR3 length: 10
CDR3 DNA: TGCAGCGCCCGGAATGAAAAACTGTTTTTT
CDR3 protein: CSARNEKLFF

D gene: TRBD1
V gene: TRBV11-2
clone size: .
J gene: TRBJ1-1
CDR3 length: 14
CDR3 DNA: TGTGCCAGCAGCCCCGACAGGGTGAACACTGAAGCTTTCTTT
CDR3 protein: CASSPDRVNTEAFF

D gene: TRBD2
V gene: TRBV27
clone size: .
J gene: TRBJ2-3
CDR3 length: 17
CDR3 DNA: TGTGCCAGCAGTTTAAGGGGACTAGCGGGGCTCACAGATACGCAGTATTTT
CDR3 protein: CASSLRGLAGLTDTQYF

D gene: .
V gene: TRBV5-1
clone size: .
J gene: TRBJ2-5
CDR3 length: 13
CDR3 DNA: TGCGCCAGCATAGGAGACTATGAAGAGACCCAGTACTTC
CDR3 protein: CASIGDYEETQYF

D gene: TRBD2
V gene: TRBV4-2
clone size: .
J gene: TRBJ2-3
CDR3 length: 17
CDR3 DNA: TGTGCCAGCAGCCAAGATTCGACTAGCGGGAGTATAGATACGCAGTATTTT
CDR3 protein: CASSQDSTSGSIDTQYF

D gene: TRBD2
V gene: TRBV7-9
clone size: .
J gene: TRBJ2-7
CDR3 length: 16
CDR3 DNA: TGTGCCAGCAGCTTAGGACTAGCGGGAGGGCCTAGAAAGCAGTACTTC
CDR3 protein: CASSLGLAGGPRKQYF

D gene: .
V gene: TRBV11-2
clone size: once
J gene: TRBJ2-1
CDR3 length: 16
CDR3 DNA: TGTGCCAGCAGCTTACGAGAGTCTGGCTCCTACAATGAGCAGTTCTTC
CDR3 protein: CASSLRESGSYNEQFF

D gene: TRBD2
V gene: TRBV2
clone size: .
J gene: TRBJ2-7
CDR3 length: 15
CDR3 DNA: TGTGCCAGCAGTGAGACTAGCGGGAGCTCCTACGAGCAGTACTTC
CDR3 protein: CASSETSGSSYEQYF

D gene: .
V gene: TRBV11-1
clone size: .
J gene: TRBJ1-1
CDR3 length: 14
CDR3 DNA: TGTGCCAGCAGCTTAGGTGGGATGAACACTGAAGCTTTCTTT
CDR3 protein: CASSLGGMNTEAFF

D gene: TRBD2
V gene: TRBV7-9
clone size: .
J gene: TRBJ2-1
CDR3 length: 14
CDR3 DNA: TGTGCCAGCAGTAGCCTAGCGGGGCATAGTGAGCAGTTCTTC
CDR3 protein: CASSSLAGHSEQFF

D gene: .
V gene: TRBV9
clone size: .
J gene: TRBJ2-1
CDR3 length: 16
CDR3 DNA: TGTGCCAGCAGCGTAGTAGGGGGGAGCTCCTACAATGAGCAGTTCTTC
CDR3 protein: CASSVVGGSSYNEQFF

D gene: TRBD1
V gene: TRBV27
clone size: .
J gene: TRBJ1-5
CDR3 length: 17
CDR3 DNA: TGTGCCAGCAGTTTATTACCGGGACAGGGGCGGACTCAGCCCCAGCATTTT
CDR3 protein: CASSLLPGQGRTQPQHF

D gene: .
V gene: TRBV2
clone size: .
J gene: TRBJ1-5
CDR3 length: 13
CDR3 DNA: TGTGCCAGCAGTGTGTGGGGGAATCAGCCCCAGCATTTT
CDR3 protein: CASSVWGNQPQHF

D gene: .
V gene: TRBV15
clone size: .
J gene: TRBJ2-1
CDR3 length: 17
CDR3 DNA: TGTGCCACCAGCAGAGAGGTCTCGCGGAGCTCCTACAATGAGCAGTTCTTC
CDR3 protein: CATSREVSRSSYNEQFF